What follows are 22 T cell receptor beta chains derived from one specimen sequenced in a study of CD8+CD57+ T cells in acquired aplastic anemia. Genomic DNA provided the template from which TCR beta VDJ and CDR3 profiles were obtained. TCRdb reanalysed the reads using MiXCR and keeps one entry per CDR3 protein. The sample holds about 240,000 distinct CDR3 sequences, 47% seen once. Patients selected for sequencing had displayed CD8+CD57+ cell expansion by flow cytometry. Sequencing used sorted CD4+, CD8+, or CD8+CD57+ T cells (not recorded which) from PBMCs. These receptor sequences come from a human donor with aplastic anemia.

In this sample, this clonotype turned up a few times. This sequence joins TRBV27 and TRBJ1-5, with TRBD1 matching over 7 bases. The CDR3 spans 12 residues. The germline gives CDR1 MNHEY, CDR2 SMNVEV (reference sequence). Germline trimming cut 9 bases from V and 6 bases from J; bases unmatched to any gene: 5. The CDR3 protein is CASQGGGQPQHF. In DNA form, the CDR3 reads TGTGCCAGTCAGGGGGGTGGTCAGCCCCAGCATTTT.

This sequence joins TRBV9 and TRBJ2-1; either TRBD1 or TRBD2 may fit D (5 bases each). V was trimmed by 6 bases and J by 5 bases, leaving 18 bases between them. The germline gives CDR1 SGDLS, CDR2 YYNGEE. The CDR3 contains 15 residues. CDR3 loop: CASKRDLVTHNEQFF. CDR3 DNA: TGTGCCAGCAAAAGGGACCTGGTTACCCACAATGAGCAGTTCTTC.

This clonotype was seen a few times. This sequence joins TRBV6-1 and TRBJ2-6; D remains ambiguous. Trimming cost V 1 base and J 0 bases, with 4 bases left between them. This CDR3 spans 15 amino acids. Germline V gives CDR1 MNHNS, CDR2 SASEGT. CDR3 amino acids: CASSEVTSGANVLTF. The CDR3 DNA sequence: TGTGCCAGCAGTGAAGTGACCTCTGGGGCCAACGTCCTGACTTTC.

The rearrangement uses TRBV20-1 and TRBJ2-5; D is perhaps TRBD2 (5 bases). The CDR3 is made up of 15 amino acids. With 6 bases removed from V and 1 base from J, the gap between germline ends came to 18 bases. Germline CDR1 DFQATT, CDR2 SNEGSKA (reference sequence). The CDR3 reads CSATPPPSGQETQYF. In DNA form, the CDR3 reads TGCAGTGCCACCCCCCCGCCCAGCGGCCAAGAGACCCAGTACTTC.

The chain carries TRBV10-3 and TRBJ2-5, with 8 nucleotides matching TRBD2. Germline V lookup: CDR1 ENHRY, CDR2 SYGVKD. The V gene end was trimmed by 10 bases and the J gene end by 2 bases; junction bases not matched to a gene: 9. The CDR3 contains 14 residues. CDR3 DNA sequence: TGTGCCACCCTGGCCGGGGGGGGACAAGAGACCCAGTACTTC. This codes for CATLAGGGQETQYF.

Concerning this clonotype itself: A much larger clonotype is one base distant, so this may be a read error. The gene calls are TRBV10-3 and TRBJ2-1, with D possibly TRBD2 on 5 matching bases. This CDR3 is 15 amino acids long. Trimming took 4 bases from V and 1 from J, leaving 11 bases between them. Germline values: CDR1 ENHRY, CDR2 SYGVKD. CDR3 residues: CAISGRRESYNEQFF. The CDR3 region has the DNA TGTGCCATCAGTGGGAGACGGGAATCCTACAATGAGCAGTTCTTC.

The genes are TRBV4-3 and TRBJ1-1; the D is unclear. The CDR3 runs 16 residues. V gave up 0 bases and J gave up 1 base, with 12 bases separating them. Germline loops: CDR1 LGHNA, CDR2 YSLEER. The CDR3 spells CASSQETESANTEAFF. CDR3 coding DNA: TGCGCCAGCAGCCAAGAAACGGAAAGTGCGAACACTGAAGCTTTCTTT.

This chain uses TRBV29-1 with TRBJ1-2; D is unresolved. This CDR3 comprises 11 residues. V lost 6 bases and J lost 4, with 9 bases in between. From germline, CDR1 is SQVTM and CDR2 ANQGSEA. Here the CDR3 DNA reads TGCAGCGTCTTAAGGAGCTATGGCTACACCTTC. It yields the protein CSVLRSYGYTF.

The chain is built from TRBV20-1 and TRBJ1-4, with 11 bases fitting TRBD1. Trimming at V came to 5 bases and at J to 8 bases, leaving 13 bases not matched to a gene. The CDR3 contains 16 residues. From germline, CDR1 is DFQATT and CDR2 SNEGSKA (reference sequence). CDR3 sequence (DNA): TGCAGTGCTGGGAAGGGACAGGGGGGCGCTGGGGAAAAACTGTTTTTT. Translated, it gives CSAGKGQGGAGEKLFF.

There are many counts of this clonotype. CDR3 in DNA: TGTGCCAGCAGCCAAGCGGACGACATATCTGTACTGGGGGAGCTGTTTTTT. Its protein is CASSQADDISVLGELFF. The chain joins TRBV3-1 to TRBJ2-2; unclear D gene. CDR1 LGHDT and CDR2 YNNKEL come from the germline V gene (reference sequence). Trimming took 1 base from V and 8 from J, leaving 20 bases between them. The CDR3 sequence is 17 residues long.

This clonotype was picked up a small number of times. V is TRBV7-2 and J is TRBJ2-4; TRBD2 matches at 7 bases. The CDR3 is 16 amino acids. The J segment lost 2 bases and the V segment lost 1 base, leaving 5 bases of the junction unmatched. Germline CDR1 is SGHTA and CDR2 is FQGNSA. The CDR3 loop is CASSLVPAGTKNIQYF. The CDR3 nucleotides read TGTGCCAGCAGCTTAGTCCCAGCGGGGACCAAAAACATTCAGTACTTC. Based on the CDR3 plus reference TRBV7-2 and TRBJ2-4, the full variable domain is GAGVSQSPSNKVTEKGKDVELRCDPISGHTALYWYRQSLGQGLEFLIYFQGNSAPDKSGLPSDRFSAERTGGSVSTLTIQRTQQEDSAVYLCASSLVPAGTKNIQYFGAGTRLSVL.

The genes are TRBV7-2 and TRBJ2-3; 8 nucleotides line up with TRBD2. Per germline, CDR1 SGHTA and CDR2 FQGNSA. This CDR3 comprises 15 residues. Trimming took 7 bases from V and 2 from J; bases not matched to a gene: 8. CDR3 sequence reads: CASTPGGGLTDTQYF. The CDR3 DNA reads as TGTGCCAGCACCCCGGGAGGGGGGCTCACAGATACGCAGTATTTT.

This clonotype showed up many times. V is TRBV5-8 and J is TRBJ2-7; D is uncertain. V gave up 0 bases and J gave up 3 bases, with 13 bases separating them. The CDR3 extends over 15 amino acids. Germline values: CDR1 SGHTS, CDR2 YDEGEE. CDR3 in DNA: TGTGCCAGCAGCTTGGGGGAACGGCACAGCTACGAGCAGTACTTC. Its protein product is CASSLGERHSYEQYF.

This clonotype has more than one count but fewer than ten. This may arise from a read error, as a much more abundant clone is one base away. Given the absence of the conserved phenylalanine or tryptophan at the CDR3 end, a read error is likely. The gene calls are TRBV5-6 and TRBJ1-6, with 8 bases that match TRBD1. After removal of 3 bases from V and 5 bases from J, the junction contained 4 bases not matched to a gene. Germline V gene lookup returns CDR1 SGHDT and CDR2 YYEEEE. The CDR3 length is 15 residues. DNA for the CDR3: TGTGCCAGCAGCTCCGAGGGACAGGATAATTCACCCCTCCACTCT. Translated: CASSSEGQDNSPLHS.

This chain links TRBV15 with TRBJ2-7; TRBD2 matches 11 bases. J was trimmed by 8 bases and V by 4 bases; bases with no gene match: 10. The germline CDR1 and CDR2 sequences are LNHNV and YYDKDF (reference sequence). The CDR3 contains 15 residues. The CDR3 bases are TGTGCCACCAGCAACCCGGTCGGACTAGCGGGCCAGCAGTACTTC. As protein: CATSNPVGLAGQQYF.

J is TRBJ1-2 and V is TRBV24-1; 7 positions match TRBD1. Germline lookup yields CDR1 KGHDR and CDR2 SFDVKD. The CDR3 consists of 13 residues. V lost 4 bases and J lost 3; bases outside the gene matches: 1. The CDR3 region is CATSEQGHYGYTF. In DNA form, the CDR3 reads TGTGCCACCAGTGAACAGGGGCACTATGGCTACACCTTC.

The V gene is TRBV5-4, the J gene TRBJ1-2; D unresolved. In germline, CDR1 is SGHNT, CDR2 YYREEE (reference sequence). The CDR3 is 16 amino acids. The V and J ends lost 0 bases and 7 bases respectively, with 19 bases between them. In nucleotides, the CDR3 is TGTGCCAGCAGCTTGGGGGTCCAGCTCTTACTTGGTGGCTACACCTTC. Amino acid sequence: CASSLGVQLLLGGYTF.

This CDR3 is CASSEALGPLHF. Here the CDR3 DNA reads TGTGCCAGCAGTGAAGCGCTTGGACCCCTCCACTTT. This chain joins TRBV2 and TRBJ1-6; D gene ambiguous. V lost 0 bases, J lost 12 bases, and 6 bases lay in between. Germline V CDR1 and CDR2: SNHLY, FYNNEI. CDR3 length: 12 residues.

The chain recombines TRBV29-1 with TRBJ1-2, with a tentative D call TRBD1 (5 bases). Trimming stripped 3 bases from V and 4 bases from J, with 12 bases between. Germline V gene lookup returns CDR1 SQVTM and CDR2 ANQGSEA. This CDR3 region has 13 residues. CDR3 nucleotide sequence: TGCAGCGTTGATATATCAGGGACCTATGGCTACACCTTC. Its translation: CSVDISGTYGYTF.

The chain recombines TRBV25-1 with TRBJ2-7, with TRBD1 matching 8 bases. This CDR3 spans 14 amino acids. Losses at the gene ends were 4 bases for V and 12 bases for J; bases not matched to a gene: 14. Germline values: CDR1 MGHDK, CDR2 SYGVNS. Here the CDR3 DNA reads TGTGCCAGCAGTGTTGGGGGCGGACAGGGCCTGCTGTACTTC. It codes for CASSVGGGQGLLYF.

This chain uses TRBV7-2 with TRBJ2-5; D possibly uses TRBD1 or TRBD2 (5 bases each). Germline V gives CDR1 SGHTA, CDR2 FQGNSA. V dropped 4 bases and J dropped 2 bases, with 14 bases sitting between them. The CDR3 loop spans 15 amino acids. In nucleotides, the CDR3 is TGTGCCAGCAGCTATCTCAGGGACCGGCAAGAGACCCAGTACTTC. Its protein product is CASSYLRDRQETQYF.

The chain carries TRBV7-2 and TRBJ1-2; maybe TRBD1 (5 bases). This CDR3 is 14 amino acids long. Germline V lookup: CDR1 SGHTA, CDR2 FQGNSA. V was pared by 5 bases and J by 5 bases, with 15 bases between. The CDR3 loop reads CASSPRDQTYGYTF. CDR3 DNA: TGTGCCAGCAGCCCAAGGGACCAAACATATGGCTACACCTTC.